This TCR beta chain is drawn from a study of spatial heterogeneity in lung cancer. Study-level information: There were consistently more beta-chain sequences detected than alpha-chain sequences.

Study findings and constraints: There were more appearances of ubiquitous expanded tumor TCRs in blood at resection than at follow-up.

Time point described: sample taken at primary tumor resection. Frozen PBMC, nontumor lung or tumor provided whole RNA, which was sequenced unsorted. All TCR cDNA molecules were individually tagged with a unique molecular identifier. TCRdb processed the 5' RACE reads anew with MiXCR; each CDR3 protein has one entry. Of about 92,000 distinct CDR3 sequences in the sample, roughly 12% were seen once. To note about this clonotype: Its antigen is not known.

The sample in question was PBMCs, obtained at surgery. This receptor was identified in a male donor with early-stage non-small cell lung cancer.

The CDR3 region has the DNA TGTGCCAGCAGCTCGAACAGAGATCAGCCCCAGCATTTT. Translation: CASSSNRDQPQHF. The V gene is TRBV11-2, the J gene TRBJ1-5; D gene uncertain. Germline V gives CDR1 SGHAT, CDR2 FQNNGV. There are 13 residues in the CDR3. Trimming pared 4 bases from V and 5 bases from J, leaving 9 bases between.